This paragraph reports one TCR beta chain. What this receptor recognizes is not known. No base quality information exists; no much larger clone differs at one position. This sample was included in a study of blood T cell repertoires in COVID-19 (dated by TCRdb to about 2020). Broadly, across the study: The collaborator samples originated in the United States, Italy and Spain and spanned the acute and convalescent phases of COVID-19. The material from the prospective study consisted of cDNA or gDNA derived from T cells, B-cell-depleted T cells, or PBMCs. Subjects who had been exposed to COVID-19, were actively infected with it, or had recovered from it provided the deeply sampled blood TCRbeta repertoires that made up the dataset. The repertoires were released in a freely available public database meant as a resource for research on the immune response to SARS-CoV-2. Samples came from the ongoing ImmuneRACE study (first 160 participants) plus 1,254 subjects from 6 global collaborators. Nearly every sample came with metadata listing a de-identified subject ID, COVID-19 status, age in years and sex. HLA class I and class II types, where available, came from metadata supplied by the sample provider rather than from assay-based typing. What the research found in general, with its limitations: The quantity of clinical and demographic metadata differed by source and by participant and was supplied without curation.

TCRbeta CDR3 regions were amplified from genomic DNA using the immunoSEQ Assay, a bias-controlled multiplex PCR. On the study's bioinformatics: The number of nucleated cells in each sample was estimated from the amplification of reference gene primers within the assay. Sequence reads were collapsed and filtered to measure the absolute abundance of every unique TCRbeta CDR3 rearrangement. For each sample, productive Simpson clonality was calculated by taking the square root of Simpson's diversity index across productive rearrangements. The immuneACCESS repertoire file appears here via TCRdb, limited to in-frame rearrangements. These files lack a portion of the clones; in checked studies, under half of the deficit traces to unresolved V genes, and the cause of the others is not known. The DNA gave D and trimming, while V, J and clone size come from that table. In all, the sample holds about 70,000 clones, and approximately 85% of those were seen once. The ten biggest clones cover about a third of the sample.

The collaborating institutions used their own protocols to collect whole blood in K2EDTA tubes. For TCRbeta analysis, collaborators shipped samples in one of three forms: frozen whole blood, isolated PBMCs, or DNA extracted from either of those sample types. CDR1 and CDR2, per the germline V gene, are SGDLS and YYNGEE. The CDR3 sequence holds 17 residues, the cysteine and phenylalanine included. Of all the DNA, just the CDR3 is kept, 51 bases in frame from base 1. The V end gives up 0 bases and the J end 6 bases, leaving 8 bases in the junction not matched to a gene. This sequence uses TRBV9 and TRBJ1-6; the central 8 bases match TRBD1. The receptor's source is an elderly woman with active or convalescent COVID-19. Sequencing used peripheral blood. The CDR3 is CASSVATTGGSNSPLHF. The bases are TGTGCCAGCAGCGTAGCTACAACAGGGGGGAGTAATTCACCCCTCCACTTT.